This T cell receptor (beta chain) comes out of a study of shared clonotypes between healthy human individuals. Looking at the study overall: Researchers drew samples from a couple of women and a few men aged 18 to 49. Points from the study as a whole: Non-shared clonotypes had lower generation probabilities than those shared by all four donors.

With regard to this clone: What it binds is unknown.

Researchers partitioned CD4+ cells into CD45RA+ naive and CD45RA-negative memory subsets. An even split of each subset's genomic DNA across several immunoSEQ plates was performed. The assay was immunoSEQ multiplex PCR, and TCRdb's table has in-frame clones only and misses some. The sample lists some 200,000 clones, around 63% occurring once. CDR1 and CDR2 from the germline V gene are LNHDA and SQIVND (reference sequence). Trimming at V came to 4 bases and at J to 4 bases, leaving 9 bases not matched to a gene. The CDR3 covers 15 residues. The J gene is TRBJ1-2, the V gene TRBV19, with 7 bases that match TRBD1. The specimen was memory CD4+ T cells sorted from blood. As to subset: CD45RA-negative fraction. The clonotype originates from a man aged 30 to 45 in good health. CDR3 DNA: TGTGCCAGTAGTAGACCGGGACAGCGCCTCTATGGCTACACCTTC. It is translated as CASSRPGQRLYGYTF.